The T cell receptor beta chain described here comes from a study of T-cell memory formation after mild COVID-19. This clonotype has more than one count but fewer than ten. TCRdb re-called the 5' RACE reads through MiXCR, storing one row per CDR3 protein. This repertoire shows about 260,000 distinct CDR3 sequences, under 20% found once; its top ten account for 22%. Sequences were obtained from PBMCs or a T cell subset sorted from them (not recorded which). The TCR sequence derives from a young man who had mild COVID-19 (a few samples of this study predate the infection). Cell type and time point are not known.

CDR3 sequence (DNA): TGTGCCACCGAAAAACAGGGGGGGAATGAGCAGTTCTTC. This translates into CATEKQGGNEQFF. The gene calls are TRBV6-2 or TRBV6-3 and TRBJ2-1; D possibly corresponds to TRBD1 (8 bases). Germline CDR1 reads MNHEY; CDR2 reads SVGEGT. This CDR3 comprises 13 residues. Trimming took 10 bases from V and 7 from J, leaving 17 bases between them.